This TCR beta chain originates from a study of blood T cell repertoires in COVID-19. Turning to the study itself: The cDNA or gDNA used as material had been derived from T cells, B-cell-depleted T cells, or PBMCs.

Study members were between about 18 and 95 years old and lived in 25 or so US regions. TCRdb's copy holds only in-frame clones and misses some; the assay was immunoSEQ multiplex PCR. The table records more than 250,000 clones, 80% to 90% of them present only once. V lost 6 bases to trimming and J lost 3 bases, with 11 bases between them. There are 13 residues in the CDR3. Germline loops: CDR1 SNHLY, CDR2 FYNNEI. This sequence originates from a man aged 25-45 years who had recovered from COVID-19. The V and J genes are TRBV2 and TRBJ1-1; possible D gene TRBD1, 5 bases. Source material: PBMCs or T cells enriched from blood (not recorded which). The CDR3 region has the DNA TGTGCCAGCAGGGAGTGGGGCCACACTGAAGCTTTCTTT. Its translation: CASREWGHTEAFF.